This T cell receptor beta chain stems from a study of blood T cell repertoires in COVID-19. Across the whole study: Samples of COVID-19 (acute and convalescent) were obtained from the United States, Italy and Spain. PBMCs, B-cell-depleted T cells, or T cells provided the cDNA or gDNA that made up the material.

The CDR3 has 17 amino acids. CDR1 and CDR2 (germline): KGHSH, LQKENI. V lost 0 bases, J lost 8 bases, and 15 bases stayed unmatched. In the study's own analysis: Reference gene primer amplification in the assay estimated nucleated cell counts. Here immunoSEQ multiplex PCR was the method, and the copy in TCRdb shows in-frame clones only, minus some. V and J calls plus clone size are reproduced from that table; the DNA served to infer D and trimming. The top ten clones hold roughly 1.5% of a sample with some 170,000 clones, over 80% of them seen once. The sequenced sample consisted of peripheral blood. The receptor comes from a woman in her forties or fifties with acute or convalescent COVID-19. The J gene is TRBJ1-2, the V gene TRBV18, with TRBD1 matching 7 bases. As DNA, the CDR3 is TGTGCCAGCTCACCACCAGGGACAGTAGTCCCTATTGAGGGCTACACCTTC. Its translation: CASSPPGTVVPIEGYTF. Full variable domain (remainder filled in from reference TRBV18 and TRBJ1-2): NAGVMQNPRHLVRRRGQEARLRCSPMKGHSHVYWYRQLPEEGLKFMVYLQKENIIDESGMPKERFSAEFPKEGPSILRIQQVVRGDSAAYFCASSPPGTVVPIEGYTFGSGTRLTVV.